This T cell receptor (beta chain) was recorded in a study of blood T cell repertoires in COVID-19. TCRdb's copy holds only in-frame clones and misses some; the assay was immunoSEQ multiplex PCR. The table has fewer than 250,000 clones, roughly 90% seen once. In germline, CDR1 is SGDLS, CDR2 YYNGEE. The CDR3 length is 16 residues. J lost 0 bases, V lost 4 bases, and 9 bases had no gene match. Adults between about 18 and 89 years of age took part from about two dozen US areas. Donors were grouped by their self-reported clinical history. This clonotype originated in a woman under 30 who had recovered from COVID-19. The V call is TRBV9, the J call TRBJ1-1; TRBD1 agrees at 7 bases. The sequencing sample was made of PBMCs or T cells enriched from blood (not recorded which). The CDR3 DNA is TGTGCCAGCAGCCCGCAACCGGGACAGATGAACACTGAAGCTTTCTTT. It specifies CASSPQPGQMNTEAFF. The full variable domain, with the rest looked up from reference TRBV9 and TRBJ1-1, is DSGVTQTPKHLITATGQRVTLRCSPRSGDLSVYWYQQSLDQGLQFLIQYYNGEERAKGNILERFSAQQFPDLHSELNLSSLELGDSALYFCASSPQPGQMNTEAFFGQGTRLTVV.